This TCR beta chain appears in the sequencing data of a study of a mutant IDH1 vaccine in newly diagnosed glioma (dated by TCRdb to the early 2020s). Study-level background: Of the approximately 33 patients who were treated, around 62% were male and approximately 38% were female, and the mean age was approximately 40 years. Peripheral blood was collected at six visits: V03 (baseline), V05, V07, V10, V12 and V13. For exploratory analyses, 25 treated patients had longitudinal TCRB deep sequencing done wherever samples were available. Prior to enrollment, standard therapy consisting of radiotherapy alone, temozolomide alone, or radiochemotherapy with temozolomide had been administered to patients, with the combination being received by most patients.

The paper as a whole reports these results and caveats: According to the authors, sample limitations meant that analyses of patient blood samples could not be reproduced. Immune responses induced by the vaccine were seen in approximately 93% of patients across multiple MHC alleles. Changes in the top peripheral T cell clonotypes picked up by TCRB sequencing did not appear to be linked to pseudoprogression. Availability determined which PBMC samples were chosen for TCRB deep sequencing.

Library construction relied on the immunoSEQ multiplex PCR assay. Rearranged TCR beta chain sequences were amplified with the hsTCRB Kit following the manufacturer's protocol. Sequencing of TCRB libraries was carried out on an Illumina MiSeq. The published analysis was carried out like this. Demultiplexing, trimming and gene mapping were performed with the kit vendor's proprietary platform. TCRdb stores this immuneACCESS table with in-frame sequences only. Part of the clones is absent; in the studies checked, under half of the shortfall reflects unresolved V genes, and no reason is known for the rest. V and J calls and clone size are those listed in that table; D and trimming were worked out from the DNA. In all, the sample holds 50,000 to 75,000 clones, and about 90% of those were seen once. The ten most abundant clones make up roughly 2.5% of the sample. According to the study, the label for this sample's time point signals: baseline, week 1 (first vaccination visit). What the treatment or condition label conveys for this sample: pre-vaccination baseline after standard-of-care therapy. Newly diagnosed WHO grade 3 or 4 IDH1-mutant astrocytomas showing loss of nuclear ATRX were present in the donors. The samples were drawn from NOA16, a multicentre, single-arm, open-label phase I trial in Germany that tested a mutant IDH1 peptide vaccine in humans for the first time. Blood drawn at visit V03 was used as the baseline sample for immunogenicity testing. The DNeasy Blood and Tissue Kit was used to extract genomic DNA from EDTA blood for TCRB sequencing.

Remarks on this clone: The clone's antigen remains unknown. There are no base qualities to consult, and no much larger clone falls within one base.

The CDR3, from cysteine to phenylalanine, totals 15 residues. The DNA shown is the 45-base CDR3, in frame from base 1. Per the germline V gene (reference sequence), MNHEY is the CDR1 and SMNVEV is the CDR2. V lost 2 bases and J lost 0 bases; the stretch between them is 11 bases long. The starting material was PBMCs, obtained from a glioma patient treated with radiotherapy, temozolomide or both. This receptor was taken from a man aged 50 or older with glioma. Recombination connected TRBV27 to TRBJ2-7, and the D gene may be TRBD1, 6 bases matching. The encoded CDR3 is CASSLRDMSSYEQYF. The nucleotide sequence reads TGTGCCAGCAGTTTACGGGACATGAGCTCCTACGAGCAGTACTTC.